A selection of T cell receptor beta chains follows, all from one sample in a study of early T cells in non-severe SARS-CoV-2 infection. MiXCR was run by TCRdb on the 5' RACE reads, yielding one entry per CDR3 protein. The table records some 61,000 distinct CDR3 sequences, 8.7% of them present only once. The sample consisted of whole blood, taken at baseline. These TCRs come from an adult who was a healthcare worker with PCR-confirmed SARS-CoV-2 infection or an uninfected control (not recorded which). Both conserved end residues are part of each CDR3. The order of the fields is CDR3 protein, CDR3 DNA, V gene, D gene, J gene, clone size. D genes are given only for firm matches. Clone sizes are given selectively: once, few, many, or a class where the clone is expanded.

CASSLLLAGGPDTQYF | TGTGCCAGCAGTTTATTACTAGCGGGAGGGCCCGATACGCAGTATTTT | TRBV12-3/TRBV12-4 | TRBD2 | TRBJ2-3 | many
CASSPPGHNEKLFF | TGTGCCAGTAGTCCCCCGGGACATAATGAAAAACTGTTTTTT | TRBV19 | . | TRBJ1-4 | few
CASSLGGTPNEKLFF | TGCGCCAGCAGCTTGGGGGGGACACCAAATGAAAAACTGTTTTTT | TRBV5-1 | . | TRBJ1-4 | many
CASSRPTGGGYGYTF | TGCGCCAGCAGTCGCCCTACAGGGGGCGGCTATGGCTACACCTTC | TRBV23-1 | TRBD1 | TRBJ1-2 | few
CATSDLGVFTGQYDNEQFF | TGTGCCACCAGTGACCTTGGGGTATTCACGGGACAGTATGACAATGAGCAGTTCTTC | TRBV24-1 | TRBD1 | TRBJ2-1 | .
CASSRIPNTGELFF | TGTGCCAGCAGCCGCATTCCGAACACCGGGGAGCTGTTTTTT | TRBV7-2 | . | TRBJ2-2 | few
CATSDPGLTSTDTQYF | TGTGCCACCAGTGATCCAGGGTTAACTAGCACAGATACGCAGTATTTT | TRBV24-1 | . | TRBJ2-3 | few
CASSQDNGGSDTQYF | TGTGCCAGCAGCCAAGATAACGGGGGGTCCGATACGCAGTATTTT | TRBV4-2 | TRBD2 | TRBJ2-3 | many
CASSRGLADYNEQFF | TGTGCCAGCAGTCGAGGACTAGCGGATTACAATGAGCAGTTCTTC | TRBV6-4 | TRBD2 | TRBJ2-1 | .
CASRDDSFLETQYF | TGTGCCAGCAGGGACGACAGCTTCCTAGAGACCCAGTACTTC | TRBV2 | . | TRBJ2-5 | .
CATFPRLAGVCQGNEQFF | TGTGCCACCTTTCCCAGACTAGCGGGAGTATGTCAAGGAAATGAGCAGTTCTTC | TRBV24-1 | TRBD2 | TRBJ2-1 | few
CAISGQGGTDTQYF | TGTGCCATTTCGGGGCAGGGGGGGACAGATACGCAGTATTTT | TRBV10-3 | . | TRBJ2-3 | .
CASSEKGAGGPYNEQFF | TGTGCCAGCAGTGAAAAGGGAGCGGGAGGGCCCTACAATGAGCAGTTCTTC | TRBV2 | TRBD2 | TRBJ2-1 | many
CAISDRDAIYREQFF | TGTGCCATCAGTGACCGGGACGCGATCTACCGGGAGCAGTTCTTC | TRBV10-3 | . | TRBJ2-1 | many
CASSSLTSEFYNEQFF | TGTGCCAGCAGTTCGCTGACTAGCGAGTTTTACAATGAGCAGTTCTTC | TRBV12-3/TRBV12-4 | TRBD2 | TRBJ2-1 | .
CASREGLAGLVF | TGTGCCAGCAGGGAGGGACTAGCGGGTCTGGTCTTC | TRBV2 | TRBD2 | TRBJ2-1 | .
CASSVGPLKEQYF | TGTGCCAGCTCAGTTGGTCCCCTGAAGGAGCAGTACTTC | TRBV18 | . | TRBJ2-7 | .
CASSLAQNYGYTF | TGTGCCAGCAGCTTAGCACAGAACTATGGCTACACCTTC | TRBV7-9 | . | TRBJ1-2 | .
CASSHPTGSAEAFF | TGTGCCAGCAGCCACCCTACAGGGTCGGCTGAAGCTTTCTTT | TRBV3-1 | . | TRBJ1-1 | many
CASSRLTSGYNEQFF | TGTGCCAGCAGCCGCCTGACTAGCGGATACAATGAGCAGTTCTTC | TRBV7-9 | TRBD2 | TRBJ2-1 | .
CASSPPLGNTEAFF | TGTGCCAGCTCACCGCCCTTGGGGAACACTGAAGCTTTCTTT | TRBV18 | . | TRBJ1-1 | few
CASSPSGGRNEKLFF | TGTGCCAGCAGCCCATCAGGGGGCAGGAATGAAAAACTGTTTTTT | TRBV7-6 | TRBD1 | TRBJ1-4 | few
CASSPKSRSRCSF | TGTGCCAGTAGTCCTAAATCAAGGTCCCGGTGTTCGTTT | TRBV19 | . | TRBJ1-1 | .
CASSPMQGSNEQYF | TGTGCCAGCTCACCAATGCAGGGTAGCAACGAGCAGTACTTC | TRBV18 | . | TRBJ2-7 | .
CASSQDRSYSYEQYF | TGTGCCAGCTCACAGGACAGGTCCTACTCCTACGAGCAGTACTTC | TRBV18 | TRBD1 | TRBJ2-7 | many
CASSLVPMFEQFF | TGTGCCAGCAGCTTAGTCCCAATGTTTGAGCAGTTCTTC | TRBV7-2 | . | TRBJ2-1 | .
CASSEGSWYSSQSDTQYF | TGTGCCAGCAGTGAAGGTTCCTGGTACTCCTCTCAAAGCGATACGCAGTATTTT | TRBV6-1 | . | TRBJ2-3 | many
CASSRTGVNTEAFF | TGTGCCAGCAGCCGGACAGGGGTGAACACTGAAGCTTTCTTT | TRBV7-9 | TRBD1 | TRBJ1-1 | many
CASSQWTITEAFF | TGTGCCAGCAGCCAATGGACAATCACTGAAGCTTTCTTT | TRBV3-1 | . | TRBJ1-1 | few
CAIRGQGMSGELFF | TGTGCCATCAGGGGACAGGGGATGAGCGGGGAGCTGTTTTTT | TRBV10-3 | TRBD1 | TRBJ2-2 | .
CASSQGPVSGNTIYF | TGTGCCAGCAGCCAAGGTCCGGTCTCTGGAAACACCATATATTTT | TRBV3-1 | . | TRBJ1-3 | many
CASSPNRFPGTEAFF | TGTGCCAGCAGTCCCAACAGGTTCCCCGGCACTGAAGCTTTCTTT | TRBV12-3/TRBV12-4 | . | TRBJ1-1 | many